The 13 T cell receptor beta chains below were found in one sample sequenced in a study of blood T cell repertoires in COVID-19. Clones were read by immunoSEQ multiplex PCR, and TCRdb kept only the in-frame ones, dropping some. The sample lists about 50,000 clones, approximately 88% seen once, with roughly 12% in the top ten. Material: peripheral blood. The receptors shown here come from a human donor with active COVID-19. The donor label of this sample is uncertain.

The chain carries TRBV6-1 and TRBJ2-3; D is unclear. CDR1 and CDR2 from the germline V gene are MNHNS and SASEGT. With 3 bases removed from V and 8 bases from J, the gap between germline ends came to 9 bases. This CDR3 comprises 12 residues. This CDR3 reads CASSDKTGTQYF. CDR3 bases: TGTGCCAGCAGTGACAAAACCGGTACGCAGTATTTT.

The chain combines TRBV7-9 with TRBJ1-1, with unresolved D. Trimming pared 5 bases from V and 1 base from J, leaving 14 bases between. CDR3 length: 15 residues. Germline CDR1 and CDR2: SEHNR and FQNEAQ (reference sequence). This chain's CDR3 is CASSAIWSPNTEAFF. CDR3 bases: TGTGCCAGCAGCGCGATCTGGAGTCCGAACACTGAAGCTTTCTTT.

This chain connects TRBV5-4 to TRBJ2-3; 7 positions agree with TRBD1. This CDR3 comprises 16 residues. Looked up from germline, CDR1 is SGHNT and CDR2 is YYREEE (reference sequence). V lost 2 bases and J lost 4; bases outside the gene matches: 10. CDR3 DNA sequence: TGTGCCAGCAGCTTTAACCCGGACAGGTGGGCAGATACGCAGTATTTT. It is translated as CASSFNPDRWADTQYF. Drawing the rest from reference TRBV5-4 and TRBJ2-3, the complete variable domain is ETGVTQSPTHLIKTRGQQVTLRCSSQSGHNTVSWYQQALGQGPQFIFQYYREEENGRGNFPPRFSGLQFPNYSSELNVNALELDDSALYLCASSFNPDRWADTQYFGPGTRLTVL.

CDR3: CATSRGEEHAGEKLFF. DNA for the CDR3: TGTGCCACCAGCAGAGGTGAAGAACATGCGGGCGAAAAACTGTTTTTT. The rearrangement uses TRBV15 and TRBJ1-4, with D hard to call. Trimming cost V 1 base and J 8 bases, with 17 bases left between them. This CDR3 has 16 residues. CDR1 is LNHNV and CDR2 is YYDKDF in the germline V gene (reference sequence). Full variable domain (outside the CDR3, taken from reference TRBV15 and TRBJ1-4): DAMVIQNPRYQVTQFGKPVTLSCSQTLNHNVMYWYQQKSSQAPKLLFHYYDKDFNNEADTPDNFQSRRPNTSFCFLDIRSPGLGDTAMYLCATSRGEEHAGEKLFFGSGTQLSVL.

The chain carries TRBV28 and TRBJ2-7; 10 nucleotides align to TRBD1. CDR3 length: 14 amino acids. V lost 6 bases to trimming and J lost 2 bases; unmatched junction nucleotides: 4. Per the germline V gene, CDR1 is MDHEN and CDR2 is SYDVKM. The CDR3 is CASSPGQGPYEQYF. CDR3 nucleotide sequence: TGTGCCAGCAGCCCGGGACAGGGGCCCTACGAGCAGTACTTC.

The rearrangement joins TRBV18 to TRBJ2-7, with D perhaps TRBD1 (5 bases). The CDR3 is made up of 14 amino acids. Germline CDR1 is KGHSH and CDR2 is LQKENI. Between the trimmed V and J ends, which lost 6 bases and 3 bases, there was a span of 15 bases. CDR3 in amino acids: CASSPPLRVYEQYF. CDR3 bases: TGTGCCAGCTCCCCCCCCCTCAGGGTCTACGAGCAGTACTTC.

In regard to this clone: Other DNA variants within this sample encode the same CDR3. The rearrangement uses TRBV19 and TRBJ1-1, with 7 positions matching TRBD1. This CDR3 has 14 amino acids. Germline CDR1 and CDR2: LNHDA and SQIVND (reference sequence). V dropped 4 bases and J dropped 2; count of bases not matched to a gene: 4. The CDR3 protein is CASSRGQTNTEAFF. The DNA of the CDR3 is TGTGCCAGTAGTAGGGGACAGACAAACACTGAAGCTTTCTTT.

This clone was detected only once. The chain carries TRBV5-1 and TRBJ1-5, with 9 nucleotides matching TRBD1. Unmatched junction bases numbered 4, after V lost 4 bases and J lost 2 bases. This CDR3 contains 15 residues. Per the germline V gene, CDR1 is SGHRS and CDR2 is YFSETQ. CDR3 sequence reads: CASSEGQGGNQPQHF. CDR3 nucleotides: TGCGCCAGCAGCGAGGGACAGGGAGGCAATCAGCCCCAGCATTTT. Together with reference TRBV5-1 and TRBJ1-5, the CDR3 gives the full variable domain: KAGVTQTPRYLIKTRGQQVTLSCSPISGHRSVSWYQQTPGQGLQFLFEYFSETQRNKGNFPGRFSGRQFSNSRSEMNVSTLELGDSALYLCASSEGQGGNQPQHFGDGTRLSIL.

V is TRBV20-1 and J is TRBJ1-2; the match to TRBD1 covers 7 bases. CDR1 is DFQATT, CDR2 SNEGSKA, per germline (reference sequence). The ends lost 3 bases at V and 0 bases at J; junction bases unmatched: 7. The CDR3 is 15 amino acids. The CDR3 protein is CSASSPGQSNYGYTF. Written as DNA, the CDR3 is TGCAGTGCTAGTTCCCCGGGACAGTCTAACTATGGCTACACCTTC.

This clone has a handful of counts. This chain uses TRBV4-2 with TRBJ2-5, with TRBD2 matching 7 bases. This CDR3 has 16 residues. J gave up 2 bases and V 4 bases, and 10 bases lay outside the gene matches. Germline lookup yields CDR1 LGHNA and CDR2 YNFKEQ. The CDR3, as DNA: TGTGCCAGCAGCCCGTGGGGGGGACTTACTCAAGAGACCCAGTACTTC. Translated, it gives CASSPWGGLTQETQYF.

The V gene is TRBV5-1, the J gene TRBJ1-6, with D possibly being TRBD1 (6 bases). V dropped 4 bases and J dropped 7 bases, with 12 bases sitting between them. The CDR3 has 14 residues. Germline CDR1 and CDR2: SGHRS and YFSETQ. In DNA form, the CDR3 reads TGCGCCAGCAGCCAGCGACAGGAGAATTCACCCCTCCACTTT. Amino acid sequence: CASSQRQENSPLHF.

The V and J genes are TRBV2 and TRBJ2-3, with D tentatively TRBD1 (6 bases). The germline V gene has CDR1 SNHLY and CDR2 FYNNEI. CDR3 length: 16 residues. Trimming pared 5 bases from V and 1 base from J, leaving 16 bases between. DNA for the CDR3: TGTGCCAGCAGTCCCACAGGGATGGGGGGCACAGATACGCAGTATTTT. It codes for CASSPTGMGGTDTQYF.

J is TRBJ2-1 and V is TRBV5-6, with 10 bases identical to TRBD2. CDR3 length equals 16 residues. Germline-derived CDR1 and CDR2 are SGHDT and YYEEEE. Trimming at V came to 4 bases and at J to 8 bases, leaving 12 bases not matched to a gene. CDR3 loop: CASSGGLAATNYEQFF. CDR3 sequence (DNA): TGTGCCAGCAGCGGCGGACTAGCGGCCACCAACTATGAGCAGTTCTTC.